This TCR beta chain was found in a study of blood T cell repertoires in COVID-19. Turning to the study itself: Sample material is recorded as cDNA or gDNA derived from T cells, B-cell-depleted T cells, or PBMCs.

Original handling: Quantification of nucleated cells was approximated via reference gene primer amplification. Profiled with immunoSEQ multiplex PCR; TCRdb holds only in-frame clones, not every one. Clone size and V and J calls were adopted from that table, with D and trimming inferred from the DNA. The table has more than 100,000 clones, more than 85% seen once. The TCR was taken from a man aged 50 or older with active or convalescent COVID-19. The sample comprised peripheral blood.

The CDR3 nucleotides are TGTGCCAGCAGTGAATCCTGGGGCGGAATTTACGAGCAGTACTTC. Its protein product is CASSESWGGIYEQYF. The chain recombines TRBV6-1 with TRBJ2-7, with a possible D match to TRBD1 (5 bases). The CDR3 loop spans 15 amino acids. The germline V and J ends were trimmed by 2 bases and 4 bases, with 15 bases remaining between them. Per germline, CDR1 MNHNS and CDR2 SASEGT.